These 19 T cell receptor beta chains were all obtained from the same sample, sequenced in a study of blood T cell repertoires in COVID-19. Sequencing was performed with immunoSEQ multiplex PCR; in TCRdb, only in-frame clones are kept and a portion is missing. Counted here are about 44,000 clones, 88% occurring once; the ten biggest clones make up 1% to 1.5%. The sequencing sample was made of peripheral blood. Receptors were obtained from a woman aged 40 to 50 with acute or convalescent COVID-19.

The genes are TRBV29-1 and TRBJ1-5, with D perhaps matching TRBD1 (5 bases). The CDR3 is made up of 12 amino acids. Trimming took off 3 bases at V and 5 bases at J, with 8 bases between the two ends. CDR1 and CDR2 from the germline V gene are SQVTM and ANQGSEA. The CDR3 region has the DNA TGCAGCGTTGATCAGGGTGATCAGCCCCAGCATTTT. Amino acids: CSVDQGDQPQHF.

The genes are TRBV28 and TRBJ2-3; TRBD1 might be the D (6 bases). CDR3 size: 15 residues. Germline lookup yields CDR1 MDHEN and CDR2 SYDVKM. Trimming pared 7 bases from V and 2 bases from J, leaving 16 bases between. The CDR3 bases are TGTGCCAGCACAGGGGAGAATGTTTTCACAGATACGCAGTATTTT. It is translated as CASTGENVFTDTQYF.

This chain links TRBV6-5 with TRBJ2-5; TRBD1 matches at 7 bases. Unmatched junction bases numbered 2, after V lost 0 bases and J lost 1 base. The CDR3 contains 15 residues. CDR1 is MNHEY and CDR2 is SVGAGI in the germline V gene. The CDR3 DNA is TGTGCCAGCAGTTACTCACAGGGGATCCAAGAGACCCAGTACTTC. It specifies CASSYSQGIQETQYF.

V gene TRBV18 combines with J gene TRBJ1-1; D gene ambiguous. This CDR3 contains 13 residues. The germline gives CDR1 KGHSH, CDR2 LQKENI. The germline V and J ends were trimmed by 6 bases and 5 bases, with 13 bases remaining between them. The CDR3 DNA reads TGTGCCAGCTCTCGACCACGCGGGACTGAAGCTTTCTTT. Amino acids: CASSRPRGTEAFF.

The CDR3 here is CASSPQGGNTEAFF. As DNA, the CDR3 is TGCGCCAGCAGCCCCCAGGGTGGCAACACTGAAGCTTTCTTT. The chain couples TRBV5-1 to TRBJ1-1, with D possibly being TRBD1 (5 bases). Germline V gene sequence: CDR1 SGHRS, CDR2 YFSETQ. The length of the CDR3 is 14 residues. The ends were cut back, 4 bases at V and 2 bases at J, with 12 bases in the middle.

The chain couples TRBV2 to TRBJ2-7; D is perhaps TRBD1 (5 bases). The CDR3 covers 12 residues. Germline CDR1 SNHLY, CDR2 FYNNEI. Trimming took off 4 bases at V and 3 bases at J, with 7 bases between the two ends. CDR3 nucleotides: TGTGCCAGCAGTGGGGGCGGCTACGAGCAGTACTTC. Translation gives CASSGGGYEQYF.

The rearrangement uses TRBV7-2 and TRBJ1-6; no clear D. Trimming stripped 1 base from V and 9 bases from J, with 7 bases between. CDR1 is SGHTA and CDR2 is FQGNSA in the germline V gene. CDR3 size: 13 residues. This chain's CDR3 is CASSLERSSPLHF. DNA of the CDR3: TGTGCCAGCAGCTTAGAGCGAAGTTCACCCCTCCACTTT.

This clone was picked up one time. The V call is TRBV5-1, the J call TRBJ1-3; possibly TRBD1 for D (6 bases). Germline CDR1 is SGHRS and CDR2 is YFSETQ. The CDR3 spans 13 residues. Trimming shortened V by 3 bases and J by 3 bases, and 7 bases separated the two germline ends. In nucleotides, the CDR3 is TGCGCCAGCAGCTGGACAGTTGGAAACACCATATATTTT. The encoded protein is CASSWTVGNTIYF.

The chain employs TRBV4-3 and TRBJ1-5; D is ambiguous. Germline assignment: CDR1 LGHNA and CDR2 YSLEER. Trimming took 2 bases from V and 0 from J, leaving 8 bases between them. The CDR3 runs to 15 residues. The CDR3 is CASSQNSGSNQPQHF. The DNA for the CDR3 is TGCGCCAGCAGCCAAAACTCAGGTAGCAATCAGCCCCAGCATTTT.

The chain has TRBV28 and TRBJ1-2, with 7 bases fitting TRBD1. The CDR3 totals 11 residues. Trimming cost V 7 bases and J 4 bases; bases outside gene matches: 0. CDR1 is MDHEN and CDR2 is SYDVKM in the germline V gene. Written as DNA, the CDR3 is TGTGCCAGCACAGGGGGCTATGGCTACACCTTC. This translates into CASTGGYGYTF.

J is TRBJ2-1 and V is TRBV11-3, with 9 nucleotides matching TRBD1. The J segment lost 5 bases and the V segment lost 5 bases, leaving 4 bases of the junction unmatched. Germline CDR1 and CDR2: SGHNT and YENEEA. This CDR3 is built from 14 residues. CDR3 nucleotides: TGTGCCAGCAGCGCAAGGACAGGGGACAATGAGCAGTTCTTC. Translating gives CASSARTGDNEQFF.

V gene TRBV28 combines with J gene TRBJ1-2; the D gene is possibly TRBD1 (5 bases). Germline V gene sequence: CDR1 MDHEN, CDR2 SYDVKM. The CDR3 totals 13 residues. Trimming removed 7 bases at V and 0 bases at J, with 9 bases between. CDR3 sequence reads: CASIGQANYGYTF. The CDR3 DNA sequence: TGTGCCAGCATAGGACAAGCTAACTATGGCTACACCTTC.

The chain carries TRBV4-1 and TRBJ1-4; D unclear. Trimming left V 0 bases short and J 8 bases short, with 4 bases between. This CDR3 spans 12 amino acids. Germline CDR1 is MGHRA and CDR2 is YSYEKL. CDR3 loop: CASSQEAEKLFF. The DNA for the CDR3 is TGCGCCAGCAGCCAAGAGGCAGAAAAACTGTTTTTT.

The chain employs TRBV12-3 or TRBV12-4 and TRBJ2-7; no definite D call. The CDR3 spans 12 residues. The V and J ends lost 6 bases and 1 base respectively, with 7 bases between them. This chain's CDR3 is CASRKQSYEQYF. The CDR3, as DNA: TGTGCCAGCAGAAAACAATCCTACGAGCAGTACTTC.

V gene TRBV6-5 combines with J gene TRBJ1-2; 7 bases map to TRBD1. V dropped 7 bases and J dropped 4; count of bases not matched to a gene: 9. Germline CDR1 MNHEY, CDR2 SVGAGI. The CDR3 contains 14 residues. CDR3 residues: CASTRRGQGYGYTF. For the CDR3, the DNA is TGTGCCAGCACTCGAAGGGGGCAGGGCTATGGCTACACCTTC.

The chain recombines TRBV15 with TRBJ1-1, with D perhaps matching TRBD1 (5 bases). Germline V gives CDR1 LNHNV, CDR2 YYDKDF (reference sequence). This CDR3 contains 16 residues. V shed 2 bases and J shed 0 bases, with 13 bases lying between them. The CDR3 region has the DNA TGTGCCACCAGCAGATGGGGCAGAATTATGAACACTGAAGCTTTCTTT. Translated: CATSRWGRIMNTEAFF.

The gene calls are TRBV10-3 and TRBJ2-5; possible D gene TRBD2, 6 bases. Trimming left V 4 bases short and J 3 bases short, with 15 bases between. CDR1 and CDR2 (germline): ENHRY, SYGVKD. The CDR3 spans 15 residues. The CDR3 spells CAISVERDSKETQYF. CDR3 bases: TGTGCCATCAGTGTGGAAAGGGACTCGAAAGAGACCCAGTACTTC.

The chain is built from TRBV29-1 and TRBJ1-1, with TRBD1 as a possible D gene (5 bases). V was shortened by 5 bases and J by 5 bases, with 12 bases between the two germline ends. Germline CDR1 is SQVTM and CDR2 is ANQGSEA. The CDR3 totals 12 residues. CDR3 DNA: TGCAGCGTTACTGAAAGGGGTACTGAAGCTTTCTTT. It specifies CSVTERGTEAFF.

CDR3 DNA sequence: TGTGCCAGCAGTGAAGGGCAGGGCTATAGCAATCAGCCCCAGCATTTT. This encodes CASSEGQGYSNQPQHF. The chain joins TRBV2 to TRBJ1-5; weak D call: TRBD1 (5 bases). The germline CDR1 and CDR2 sequences are SNHLY and FYNNEI. V was trimmed by 1 base and J by 0 bases, leaving 10 bases between them. The CDR3 spans 16 residues.